This TCR beta chain was captured in a study of T-cell reconstitution after alpha-beta-depleted transplantation in children (dated by TCRdb to about 2016). Context from the whole study: T-cell immune reconstitution after TCRalphabeta/CD19-depleted allogeneic hematopoietic cell transplantation in children was quantitatively tracked in the study by means of TCR repertoire profiling.

The investigation overall reported the following: In some patients, high TCRbeta diversity at day 60 was attributed to recipient T cells and intrathymic progenitors that had survived conditioning. Hyperexpanded clone frequencies declined over subsequent months; after one year, T-cell counts and TCRbeta diversity were mostly attributed to newly produced T cells. Apparently early alphabetaT-cell count recovery about two months after transplant reportedly relied on only several hundred rapidly expanded clones derived from non-depleted graft cells.

The treatment or condition label, as the study defines it: allogeneic hematopoietic cell transplantation with graft depleted of TCRalphabeta T cells and CD19 B cells. The transplant recipients were children given TCRalphabeta/CD19-depleted allogeneic hematopoietic cell grafts. As for this clonotype: Its target antigen remains unknown. No much larger clone is present one base from it, and per-base qualities are unavailable.

Trimming accounts for 4 bases at V and 1 base at J, while the number of junction bases matched to no gene is 10. Measured from the cysteine to the phenylalanine, the CDR3 is 17 residues long. Only the CDR3 region is kept as DNA, spanning 51 bases read in frame from base 1. Per the germline V gene, MGHRA is the CDR1 and YSYEKL is the CDR2. The library came from PCR. Sequencing took place on an Illumina HiSeq 2500. Molecular barcoding was employed in the preparation of TCR libraries, with unique molecular identifiers being used to normalize TCRbeta repertoire quantification. TCRdb reanalyzed the raw reads on its own, using fastp at Q25 for trimming and MiXCR for clone calling, and kept in-frame beta chains. Each CDR3 protein gets just one entry, which takes the most common genes and DNA from the rows behind it. Here the sample has under 750,000 distinct CDR3 sequences; 23% occur a single time. The ten biggest clones cover roughly 13% of the sample.

This chain is built from TRBV4-1 and TRBJ2-3, with 8 bases in between that match TRBD1. Sequencing used PBMCs, mostly from graft donor cells, obtained 360 days after TCRalphabeta/CD19-depleted stem cell transplant. This receptor was taken from a boy under two years old who had a stem cell transplant for acute myeloid leukemia, so the T cells may come from the graft donor. The CDR3 protein is CASSRQPDRGGTDTQYF. The sequence in DNA is TGCGCCAGCAGCCGGCAGCCTGACAGGGGCGGCACAGATACGCAGTATTTT.